What follows is one T cell receptor beta chain and its context. This clonotype has a handful of counts. Its antigen remains unidentified. Base qualities are missing; no much larger clone stands one base away. Looking up the germline V gene yields CDR1 SGHTA and CDR2 FQGNSA. Trimmed from V: 1 base; trimmed from J: 6 bases; junction bases lacking a gene match: 2. Spanning cysteine to phenylalanine, the CDR3 consists of 16 amino acids. CDR3 DNA is the only sequence kept; it has 48 bases, read in frame from the first base. Library construction relied on PCR. Sequenced using an Illumina HiSeq 2500. TCR library preparation used molecular barcoding, with unique molecular identifiers applied to normalize quantification of the TCRbeta repertoire. TCRdb redid the processing of the public reads, applying fastp at Q25 and MiXCR, and retained in-frame beta chains. Every entry covers one CDR3 protein and lists the most common genes and DNA from its rows. This sample holds some 500,000 distinct CDR3 sequences; roughly 33% were observed only once. Clones ranked in the top ten supply 2.4% of the sample.

This specimen comes from a study of T-cell reconstitution after alpha-beta-depleted transplantation in children (dated by TCRdb to about 2016). For the study in its entirety: The study quantitatively tracked T-cell immune reconstitution after TCRalphabeta/CD19-depleted allogeneic hematopoietic cell transplantation in children using TCR repertoire profiling.

The receptor was isolated from a human donor who donated a stem cell graft to a child with aplastic anemia. The material sequenced was PBMCs from the stem cell graft donor, taken from the stem cell graft. This receptor chain uses TRBV7-2 and TRBJ2-1, with TRBD2 matching 14 junction bases. The CDR3 reads as follows: CASSLGLAGGLNEQFF. The nucleotide sequence reads as follows: TGTGCCAGCAGCTTAGGACTAGCGGGAGGGCTCAATGAGCAGTTCTTC.